This TCR beta chain was identified in a study of cytomegalovirus exposure and HLA in healthy donors. PCR involved 60 Vbeta and 13 Jbeta primers. Libraries were prepared by immunoSEQ multiplex PCR; TCRdb keeps only in-frame clonotypes and omits some of them. The table lists some 40,000 clones. Trimming pared 1 base from V and 3 bases from J, leaving 12 bases between. This CDR3 is built from 15 residues. Germline V lookup: CDR1 SGHTA, CDR2 FQGNSA. Material: PBMCs. The receptor comes from a human donor in good health. This sequence joins TRBV7-2 and TRBJ1-1; D ambiguous. DNA for the CDR3: TGTGCCAGCAGCTTAGGGTTCGGGATCGACACTGAAGCTTTCTTT. This sequence encodes CASSLGFGIDTEAFF.